The 24 T cell receptor beta chains reported below all come from one sample, sequenced in a study of cytomegalovirus exposure and HLA in healthy donors. Sequenced by immunoSEQ multiplex PCR; TCRdb stores in-frame clones only, minus some. Among roughly 130,000 clones, roughly 86% were seen once, and the ten largest hold about 3%. The sequenced sample consisted of PBMCs. These receptors all stem from a man aged 30-40 years in good health and CMV-seronegative.

The chain recombines TRBV14 with TRBJ1-1; maybe TRBD1 (6 bases). This CDR3 region has 14 residues. The germline CDR1 and CDR2 sequences are SGHDN and FVKESK. The ends were cut back, 2 bases at V and 7 bases at J, with 14 bases in the middle. CDR3 bases: TGTGCCAGCAGCCAACGCCAGGGGTCGGGTGAAGCTTTCTTT. As protein: CASSQRQGSGEAFF.

This clone was counted once. The chain employs TRBV4-1 and TRBJ2-7; possibly TRBD2 for D (7 bases). This CDR3 comprises 16 residues. The V end lost 1 base, the J end lost 2 bases, and 15 bases lay between the germline ends. Germline V CDR1 and CDR2: MGHRA, YSYEKL. CDR3 residues: CASSQAGVGRPYEQYF. The DNA for the CDR3 is TGCGCCAGCAGCCAAGCAGGGGTCGGGAGGCCCTACGAGCAGTACTTC.

This chain links TRBV7-2 with TRBJ1-5; D is possibly TRBD1 (6 bases). The germline V and J ends were trimmed by 2 bases and 1 base, with 9 bases remaining between them. Germline CDR1 SGHTA, CDR2 FQGNSA. This CDR3 contains 15 residues. CDR3 amino acids: CASSLSTGSNQPQHF. The CDR3 DNA follows: TGTGCCAGCAGCTTATCTACAGGGAGCAATCAGCCCCAGCATTTT.

The sample holds many counts of this clone. This sequence joins TRBV19 and TRBJ1-2; 8 positions agree with TRBD1. Germline CDR1 LNHDA, CDR2 SQIVND (reference sequence). The CDR3 totals 11 residues. J gave up 8 bases and V 4 bases, and 0 bases lay outside the gene matches. In DNA form, the CDR3 reads TGTGCCAGTAGTAGACAGGGGGGCTACACCTTC. Protein: CASSRQGGYTF. The full variable domain, rest sourced from reference TRBV19 and TRBJ1-2, is DGGITQSPKYLFRKEGQNVTLSCEQNLNHDAMYWYRQDPGQGLRLIYYSQIVNDFQKGDIAEGYSVSREKKESFPLTVTSAQKNPTAFYLCASSRQGGYTFGSGTRLTVV.

The chain recombines TRBV6-1 with TRBJ1-1, with D tentatively TRBD1 (5 bases). The germline V gene encodes CDR1 MNHNS and CDR2 SASEGT. CDR3 length equals 12 residues. The ends were cut back, 3 bases at V and 9 bases at J, with 11 bases in the middle. The CDR3 bases are TGTGCCAGCAGTGAGGGGGGGACGAAAGCTTTCTTT. Amino acids: CASSEGGTKAFF.

The rearrangement links TRBV28 to TRBJ1-4; D possibly corresponds to TRBD1 (5 bases). Deletions cut 5 bases from V and 3 bases from J, with 19 bases between. The length of the CDR3 is 17 residues. The germline CDR1 and CDR2 sequences are MDHEN and SYDVKM. The CDR3 loop reads CASSPPPTTVSNEKLFF. CDR3 coding DNA: TGTGCCAGCAGTCCACCCCCTACGACAGTATCTAATGAAAAACTGTTTTTT.

Here the CDR3 reads CASSVAGETQYF. CDR3 DNA: TGTGCCAGCAGCGTAGCCGGGGAGACCCAGTACTTC. The rearrangement uses TRBV9 and TRBJ2-5, with D uncertain. Trimming left V 0 bases short and J 5 bases short, with 5 bases between. The germline CDR1 and CDR2 sequences are SGDLS and YYNGEE. There are 12 residues in the CDR3.

On this clone itself: This sample includes further DNA sequences coding for the same CDR3. This chain uses TRBV5-6 with TRBJ2-4; D is perhaps TRBD2 (5 bases). The CDR3 totals 13 residues. The germline V gene has CDR1 SGHDT and CDR2 YYEEEE. V lost 4 bases and J 8 bases, leaving 13 bases between the germline ends. The CDR3 sequence is CASSHPGSDIQYF. Here the CDR3 DNA reads TGTGCCAGCAGCCACCCGGGGTCAGACATTCAGTACTTC.

In this sample, this clone turned up a few times. This rearrangement joins TRBV18 to TRBJ2-7; D gene unclear. Per germline, CDR1 KGHSH and CDR2 LQKENI. V shed 2 bases and J shed 4 bases, with 9 bases lying between them. The CDR3 sequence is 13 residues long. The CDR3 spells CASSPVSEYEQYF. The CDR3 region has the DNA TGTGCCAGCTCACCAGTTTCGGAGTACGAGCAGTACTTC.

The genes are TRBV11-2 and TRBJ2-7, with D possibly matching TRBD1 (6 bases). The CDR3 contains 14 residues. Germline CDR1 is SGHAT and CDR2 is FQNNGV. V was cut by 2 bases and J by 3 bases, with 11 bases left in between. CDR3 coding DNA: TGTGCCAGCAGCTTACGAGGGGGAGACTACGAGCAGTACTTC. Translation: CASSLRGGDYEQYF.

In nucleotides, the CDR3 is TGTGCCAGCAGCCAAACCCCGGGGGACGACACCGGGGAGCTGTTTTTT. Amino acids: CASSQTPGDDTGELFF. The rearrangement uses TRBV4-2 and TRBJ2-2, with D possibly being TRBD2 (6 bases). Trimming took 2 bases from V and 3 from J, leaving 13 bases between them. The CDR3 extends over 16 amino acids. Germline values: CDR1 LGHNA, CDR2 YNFKEQ.

CDR3 sequence (DNA): TGCGCCAGCAGCCAGCTACAGGGGCCCTACGAGCAGTACTTC. It specifies CASSQLQGPYEQYF. The chain couples TRBV4-1 to TRBJ2-7, with 7 bases identical to TRBD1. Germline loops: CDR1 MGHRA, CDR2 YSYEKL. CDR3 length equals 14 residues. With V trimmed by 3 bases and J by 2 bases, 4 bases remained unmatched.

V gene TRBV4-3 combines with J gene TRBJ2-7; TRBD1 matches at 7 bases. The ends lost 0 bases at V and 6 bases at J; junction bases unmatched: 11. CDR1 is LGHNA and CDR2 is YSLEER in the germline V gene. The CDR3 spans 16 residues. CDR3 region: CASSQDKGTAISEQYF. For the CDR3, the DNA is TGCGCCAGCAGCCAAGATAAAGGGACAGCTATTTCCGAGCAGTACTTC.

The genes are TRBV6-5 and TRBJ2-1; 8 bases fit TRBD1. This CDR3 spans 16 amino acids. The junction had 12 bases not matched to a gene; V was cut back by 2 bases and J by 9 bases. Germline V CDR1 and CDR2: MNHEY, SVGAGI. In DNA form, the CDR3 reads TGTGCCAGCAGTTACGTTTTGAGACAGGGGACTTTTGAGCAGTTCTTC. Translating gives CASSYVLRQGTFEQFF.

This chain uses TRBV25-1 with TRBJ1-5; 9 nucleotides align to TRBD1. CDR1 is MGHDK, CDR2 SYGVNS, per germline. The CDR3 consists of 13 residues. After removal of 5 bases from V and 10 bases from J, the junction contained 6 bases not matched to a gene. DNA of the CDR3: TGTGCCAGCAGTCCCGGGACAGGGTATCCCCAGCATTTT. Amino acids: CASSPGTGYPQHF.

The J gene is TRBJ1-5, the V gene TRBV28, with D possibly being TRBD1 (6 bases). This CDR3 contains 16 residues. V lost 5 bases and J 3 bases, leaving 17 bases between the germline ends. The germline V gene encodes CDR1 MDHEN and CDR2 SYDVKM. CDR3 region: CASSPQGQGYNQPQHF. The CDR3 bases are TGTGCCAGCAGTCCCCAGGGGCAGGGGTACAATCAGCCCCAGCATTTT.

The CDR3 loop is CASSGRTEAFF. CDR3 DNA: TGTGCCAGCAGTGGGAGAACTGAAGCTTTCTTT. The chain uses TRBV2 and TRBJ1-1, with unresolved D. CDR3 size: 11 residues. The V end was cut by 4 bases, the J end by 5 bases, with 5 bases between. CDR1 and CDR2 from the germline V gene are SNHLY and FYNNEI.

The chain has TRBV10-3 and TRBJ2-5; D unresolved. Germline assignment: CDR1 ENHRY and CDR2 SYGVKD. The CDR3 has 14 amino acids. V was trimmed by 2 bases and J by 0 bases, leaving 7 bases between them. Written as DNA, the CDR3 is TGTGCCATCAGTGAGAGCCCTCACCAAGAGACCCAGTACTTC. This translates into CAISESPHQETQYF.

The genes are TRBV19 and TRBJ2-7; possible D gene TRBD2, 5 bases. The V gene lost 7 bases and the J gene lost 4 bases, with 11 bases spanning the gap. Germline V CDR1 and CDR2: LNHDA, SQIVND (reference sequence). This CDR3 region has 12 residues. The CDR3 loop is CASTSGTYEQYF. The CDR3 DNA reads as TGTGCCAGTACCAGCGGAACTTACGAGCAGTACTTC.

CDR3 sequence: CASSLVGRGSPNYGYTF. CDR3 sequence (DNA): TGCGCCAGCAGCTTGGTGGGTCGAGGCAGTCCTAACTATGGCTACACCTTC. The rearrangement uses TRBV5-1 and TRBJ1-2; D unresolved. Germline loops: CDR1 SGHRS, CDR2 YFSETQ. This CDR3 comprises 17 residues. Trimming removed 0 bases at V and 0 bases at J, with 15 bases between.

CDR3 sequence reads: CASSLKRQLNTEAFF. The CDR3 coding sequence is TGTGCCAGCAGCTTAAAGCGACAGCTGAACACTGAAGCTTTCTTT. The V and J genes are TRBV7-8 and TRBJ1-1; maybe TRBD1 (5 bases). Trimming took 2 bases from V and 0 from J, leaving 10 bases between them. The CDR3 consists of 15 residues. Germline CDR1 is SGHVS and CDR2 is FQNEAQ.

This clone was detected only once. J is TRBJ1-5 and V is TRBV28; 10 bases are shared with TRBD1. The CDR3 has 15 amino acids. Per germline, CDR1 MDHEN and CDR2 SYDVKM. V dropped 3 bases and J dropped 5; count of bases not matched to a gene: 4. The CDR3, as DNA: TGTGCCAGCAGTTTGGGGACAGGGGTCGATCAGCCCCAGCATTTT. Its protein is CASSLGTGVDQPQHF.

This chain joins TRBV9 and TRBJ2-3; 7 positions agree with TRBD2. V gave up 0 bases and J gave up 4 bases; unmatched junction bases: 5. Germline CDR1 reads SGDLS; CDR2 reads YYNGEE. The CDR3 sequence is 15 residues long. CDR3 sequence reads: CASSVGEGPPDTQYF. The CDR3 nucleotides are TGTGCCAGCAGCGTAGGGGAGGGACCACCAGATACGCAGTATTTT.

The gene calls are TRBV28 and TRBJ1-1, with 10 bases matching TRBD1. Unmatched junction bases numbered 8, after V lost 5 bases and J lost 11 bases. The CDR3 is 13 amino acids. CDR1 is MDHEN, CDR2 SYDVKM, per germline. CDR3 nucleotides: TGTGCCAGCAGTACACCGCCGGGACAGGGGGCTTTCTTT. Its translation: CASSTPPGQGAFF.